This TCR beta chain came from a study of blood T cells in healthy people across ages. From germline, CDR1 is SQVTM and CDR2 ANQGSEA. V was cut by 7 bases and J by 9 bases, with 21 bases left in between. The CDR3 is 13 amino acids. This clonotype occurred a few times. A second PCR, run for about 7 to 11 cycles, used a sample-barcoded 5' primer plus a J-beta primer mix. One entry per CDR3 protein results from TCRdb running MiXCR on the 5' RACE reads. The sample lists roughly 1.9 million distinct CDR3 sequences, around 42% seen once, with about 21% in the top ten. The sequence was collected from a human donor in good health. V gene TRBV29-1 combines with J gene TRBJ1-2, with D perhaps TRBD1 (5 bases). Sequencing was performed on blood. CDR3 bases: TGCAGCGCGTCCCTCCAGGGATACTCGAGCTACACCTTC. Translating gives CSASLQGYSSYTF.